This T cell receptor beta chain emerged from a study of read filtering for tumor transcriptome and immune sequencing. Across the study: R-ISS stage counts were about 8 for I, about 15 for II, six or seven for III.

This CDR3 region has 13 residues. Germline CDR1 and CDR2: DFQATT and SNEGSKA (reference sequence). V dropped 6 bases and J dropped 3; count of bases not matched to a gene: 4. Bone marrow was sampled from every patient at the time of active disease. This clonotype was recorded at least ten times. What it recognizes is unknown. Molecular barcoded adaptors covering alpha/delta and beta/gamma chains were used on approximately 400 ng RNA. TCRdb reprocessed the reads via MiXCR and lists one record per CDR3 protein. This repertoire shows tens of thousands of distinct CDR3 sequences, approximately 15% found once; its top ten account for 45%. Overall study results and limits: Dropping single-read clonotypes raised IR-seq and RNA-seq shared-clonotype correlation. The CD138-negative fraction was mixed bone marrow immune cells, not pure T cells.

The chain recombines TRBV20-1 with TRBJ2-1, with 8 bases that match TRBD1. The source is a donor at least 40 years old with multiple myeloma. The specimen sequenced was a population of CD138-negative cells sorted from bone marrow. CDR3 region: CSAPTGGYNEQFF. CDR3 coding DNA: TGCAGTGCCCCTACAGGGGGCTACAATGAGCAGTTCTTC.